This T cell receptor beta chain was recovered during a study of cytomegalovirus exposure and HLA in healthy donors. PCR primers comprised 60 Vbeta and 13 Jbeta primers. TCRdb keeps only in-frame clones here, not all; method: immunoSEQ multiplex PCR. This sample has around 130,000 clones, with around 86% found just once. A word on this clone: Its antigen remains unidentified.

The germline V gene has CDR1 MNHEY and CDR2 SMNVEV (reference sequence). There are 13 residues in the CDR3. V shed 5 bases and J shed 3 bases, with 11 bases lying between them. Study findings and constraints: The authors confirmed in vitro that three CMV-associated chains were specific for CMV antigens. When the data were analyzed later, several of the most significant clusters appeared to be linked to common viral pathogens. The likely explanation for a cluster of highly shared sequence variants was sequencing artifact.

The receptor was derived from a woman in her 40s in good health and CMV-seronegative. This chain uses TRBV27 with TRBJ2-7; D gene ambiguous. Sequencing used PBMCs. The DNA of the CDR3 is TGTGCCAGCAGTGATGGCTGGTACTACGAGCAGTACTTC. It codes for CASSDGWYYEQYF.